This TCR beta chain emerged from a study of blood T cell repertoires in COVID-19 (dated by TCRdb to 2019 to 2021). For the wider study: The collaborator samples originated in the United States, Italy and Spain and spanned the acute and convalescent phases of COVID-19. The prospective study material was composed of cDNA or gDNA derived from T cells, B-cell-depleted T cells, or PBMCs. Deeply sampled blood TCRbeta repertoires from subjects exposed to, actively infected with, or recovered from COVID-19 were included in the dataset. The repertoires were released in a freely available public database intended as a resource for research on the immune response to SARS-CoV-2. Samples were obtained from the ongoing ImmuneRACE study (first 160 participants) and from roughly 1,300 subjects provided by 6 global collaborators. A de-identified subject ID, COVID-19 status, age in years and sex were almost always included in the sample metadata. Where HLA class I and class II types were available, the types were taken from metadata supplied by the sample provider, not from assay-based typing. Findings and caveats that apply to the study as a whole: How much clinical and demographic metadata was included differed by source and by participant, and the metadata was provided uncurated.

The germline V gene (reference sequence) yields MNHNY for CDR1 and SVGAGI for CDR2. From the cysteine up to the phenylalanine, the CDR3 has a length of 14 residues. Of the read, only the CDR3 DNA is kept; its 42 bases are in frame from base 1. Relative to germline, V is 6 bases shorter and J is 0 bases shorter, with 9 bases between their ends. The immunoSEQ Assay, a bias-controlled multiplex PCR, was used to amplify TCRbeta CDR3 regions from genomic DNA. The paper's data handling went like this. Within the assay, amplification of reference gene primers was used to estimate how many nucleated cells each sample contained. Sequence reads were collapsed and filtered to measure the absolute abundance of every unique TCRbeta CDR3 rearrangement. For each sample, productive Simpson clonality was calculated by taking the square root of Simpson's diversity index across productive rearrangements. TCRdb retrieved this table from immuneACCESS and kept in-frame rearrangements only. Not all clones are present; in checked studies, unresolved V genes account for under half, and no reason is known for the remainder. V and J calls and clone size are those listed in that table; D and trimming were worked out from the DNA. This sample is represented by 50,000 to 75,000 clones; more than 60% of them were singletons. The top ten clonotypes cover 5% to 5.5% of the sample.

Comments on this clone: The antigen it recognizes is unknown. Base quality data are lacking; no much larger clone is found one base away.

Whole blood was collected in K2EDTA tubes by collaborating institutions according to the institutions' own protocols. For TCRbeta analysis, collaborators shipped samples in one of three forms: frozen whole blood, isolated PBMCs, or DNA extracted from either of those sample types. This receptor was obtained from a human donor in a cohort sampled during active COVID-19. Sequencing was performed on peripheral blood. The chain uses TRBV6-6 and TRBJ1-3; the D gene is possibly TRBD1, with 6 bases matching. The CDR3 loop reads CASSQTGSGNTIYF. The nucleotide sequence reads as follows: TGTGCCAGCAGCCAGACAGGCTCTGGAAACACCATATATTTT.